Shown below are 8 T cell receptor beta chains from a single sample sequenced in a study of T cells after somatic rescue of genetic block. Only in-frame clones appear in the TCRdb table, and some are missing; sequencing was by immunoSEQ multiplex PCR. The data hold around 14,000 clones, with approximately 71% observed a single time. Material: peripheral blood mononuclear cells (PBMCs). All receptors derive from a man younger than 30.

This clone was counted a few times. V usage is TRBV28 and J usage is TRBJ1-1; no clear D gene. The V end lost 10 bases, the J end lost 1 base, and 16 bases lay between the germline ends. CDR1 and CDR2 from the germline V gene are MDHEN and SYDVKM. The CDR3 totals 14 residues. The DNA of the CDR3 is TGTGCCACACGCAAGAGGGTCACGAACACTGAAGCTTTCTTT. Translating it yields CATRKRVTNTEAFF. The whole variable domain, remainder taken from reference TRBV28 and TRBJ1-1, is DVKVTQSSRYLVKRTGEKVFLECVQDMDHENMFWYRQDPGLGLRLIYFSYDVKMKEKGDIPEGYSVSREKKERFSLILESASTNQTSMYLCATRKRVTNTEAFFGQGTRLTVV.

The CDR3 reads CASSRNGQGVHEQYF. The CDR3 DNA follows: TGTGCCAGCAGCCGCAATGGGCAGGGCGTCCACGAGCAGTACTTC. V and J are TRBV5-5 and TRBJ2-7, with D possibly TRBD1 on 5 matching bases. The CDR3 extends over 15 amino acids. V lost 4 bases and J 5 bases, leaving 19 bases between the germline ends. Germline CDR1 reads SGHKS; CDR2 reads YYEKEE (reference sequence).

This chain uses TRBV5-1 with TRBJ1-4, with 8 bases aligning to TRBD1. Losses at the gene ends were 3 bases for V and 5 bases for J; bases not matched to a gene: 12. The CDR3 consists of 17 residues. Germline V lookup: CDR1 SGHRS, CDR2 YFSETQ. CDR3 sequence: CASSYGQGGGQNEKLFF. The CDR3 DNA reads TGCGCCAGCAGCTACGGACAGGGAGGAGGTCAGAATGAAAAACTGTTTTTT.

The V gene is TRBV19, the J gene TRBJ2-1; 7 bases fit TRBD2. Germline V gives CDR1 LNHDA, CDR2 SQIVND (reference sequence). The CDR3 runs 15 residues. V lost 7 bases, J lost 0 bases, and 6 bases stayed unmatched. CDR3 bases: TGTGCCAGTAAAAGAAGCGGGATCTCCTACAATGAGCAGTTCTTC. Its translation is CASKRSGISYNEQFF.

The rearrangement joins TRBV11-1 to TRBJ2-7, with D unclear. In germline, CDR1 is SGHAT, CDR2 FQDESV (reference sequence). The CDR3 runs to 14 residues. The V and J ends lost 5 bases and 0 bases respectively, with 11 bases between them. CDR3 residues: CASSPVYSSYEQYF. The CDR3 bases are TGTGCCAGCAGCCCAGTTTATAGCTCCTACGAGCAGTACTTC.

By share, this clone ranks as medium-sized (0.01 to 0.1%). V and J are TRBV27 and TRBJ1-1; D gene unclear. The CDR3 has 13 amino acids. Trimming shortened V by 7 bases and J by 1 base, and 10 bases separated the two germline ends. Germline loops: CDR1 MNHEY, CDR2 SMNVEV (reference sequence). The DNA of the CDR3 is TGTGCCAGCAAGTATTCAGGGAACACTGAAGCTTTCTTT. It yields the protein CASKYSGNTEAFF.

The chain links TRBV11-3 to TRBJ1-5; D possibly corresponds to TRBD1 (5 bases). The ends were cut back, 0 bases at V and 0 bases at J, with 12 bases in the middle. CDR1 is SGHNT and CDR2 is YENEEA in the germline V gene. The CDR3 has 17 amino acids. For the CDR3, the DNA is TGTGCCAGCAGCTTAGAGGGCAGGGCCGATAGCAATCAGCCCCAGCATTTT. This gives the protein CASSLEGRADSNQPQHF.

The V call is TRBV21-1, the J call TRBJ1-1; the table gives TRBD1 as D, unverified against the DNA. TRBV21-1 is deemed a pseudogene. The CDR3 has 18 amino acids. CDR3 region: CASISRQGLKRTNTEAFF. Written as DNA, the CDR3 is TGTGCCAGCATATCCCGACAGGGGTTAAAAAGGACGAACACTGAAGCTTTCTTT.